These 8 T cell receptor beta chains share one sample of origin, sequenced in a study of cytomegalovirus exposure and HLA in healthy donors. The PCR ran on 60 Vbeta and 13 Jbeta primers. Assay: immunoSEQ multiplex PCR; the TCRdb copy retains only in-frame clones and omits some. The data contain 140,000 to 150,000 clones, about 70% of them singletons. Sequenced material: PBMCs. These receptors were taken from a woman in her fifties or sixties in good health and CMV-seropositive.

This clone was counted between two and nine times. V usage is TRBV7-3 and J usage is TRBJ1-1, with TRBD1 identical over 7 bases. This CDR3 is 13 amino acids long. Germline CDR1 and CDR2: SGHTA and FQGTGA. V shed 5 bases and J 10 bases; nucleotides not matched to a gene: 10. The CDR3 nucleotides read TGTGCCAGCAGCGGGGAACCGGGACAGCGAGCTTTCTTT. Its translation: CASSGEPGQRAFF.

Comment on this clone: Within the sample, other DNA sequences also encode this same CDR3. The chain recombines TRBV5-1 with TRBJ1-1; D is uncertain. The CDR3 is 14 amino acids. V lost 0 bases to trimming and J lost 1 base, with 7 bases between them. CDR1 and CDR2 (germline): SGHRS, YFSETQ. The CDR3 sequence is CASSLGGSNTEAFF. As DNA, the CDR3 is TGCGCCAGCAGCTTGGGAGGGTCGAACACTGAAGCTTTCTTT. The entire variable domain, with the rest obtained from reference TRBV5-1 and TRBJ1-1, is as follows: KAGVTQTPRYLIKTRGQQVTLSCSPISGHRSVSWYQQTPGQGLQFLFEYFSETQRNKGNFPGRFSGRQFSNSRSEMNVSTLELGDSALYLCASSLGGSNTEAFFGQGTRLTVV.

This chain links TRBV15 with TRBJ1-2, with D perhaps matching TRBD1 (5 bases). The CDR3 has 17 residues. Per germline, CDR1 LNHNV and CDR2 YYDKDF (reference sequence). Trimming pared 0 bases from V and 0 bases from J, leaving 14 bases between. The CDR3 nucleotides read TGTGCCACCAGCAGAGATTGGAAGACAGCCCCTAACTATGGCTACACCTTC. Translating gives CATSRDWKTAPNYGYTF.

The V and J genes are TRBV10-3 and TRBJ2-3; 8 positions agree with TRBD1. The CDR3 sequence is 14 residues long. Germline CDR1 and CDR2: ENHRY and SYGVKD. The V gene end was trimmed by 5 bases and the J gene end by 0 bases; junction bases not matched to a gene: 1. The CDR3, as DNA: TGTGCCATCAGTACAGGGGGGAGCACAGATACGCAGTATTTT. Protein: CAISTGGSTDTQYF.

This chain uses TRBV9 with TRBJ2-5; TRBD2 aligns across 10 bases. V gave up 0 bases and J gave up 3 bases; unmatched junction bases: 5. The CDR3 runs to 16 residues. The germline V gene has CDR1 SGDLS and CDR2 YYNGEE. CDR3 DNA: TGTGCCAGCAGCGTAGGGGCTAGCGGGAGTAAAGAGACCCAGTACTTC. It codes for CASSVGASGSKETQYF.

This clone was detected a few times. J is TRBJ1-1 and V is TRBV28; D is possibly TRBD1 (5 bases). The germline gives CDR1 MDHEN, CDR2 SYDVKM. The CDR3 consists of 11 residues. V lost 11 bases to trimming and J lost 0 bases, with 7 bases between them. The CDR3 DNA sequence: TGTGCCGGGGGGGTGAACACTGAAGCTTTCTTT. It codes for CAGGVNTEAFF.

The V and J genes are TRBV7-6 and TRBJ2-3; 11 nucleotides agree with TRBD1. Trimming removed 4 bases from V and 3 bases from J; junction bases left unmatched: 3. CDR1 and CDR2 (germline): SGHVS, FNYEAQ. The CDR3 runs 15 residues. Here the CDR3 reads CASSSGQGGTDTQYF. The CDR3 DNA is TGTGCCAGCAGCTCGGGACAGGGGGGGACAGATACGCAGTATTTT.

The chain has TRBV28 and TRBJ1-2, with 8 bases fitting TRBD1. Per the germline V gene, CDR1 is MDHEN and CDR2 is SYDVKM. The V gene end was trimmed by 8 bases and the J gene end by 4 bases; junction bases not matched to a gene: 3. The CDR3 loop spans 12 amino acids. The CDR3 nucleotides are TGTGCCAGCCTACAGGGGGTCTATGGCTACACCTTC. It is translated as CASLQGVYGYTF.